This T cell receptor (beta chain) derives from a study of shared clonotypes between healthy human individuals. The assay was immunoSEQ multiplex PCR, and TCRdb's table has in-frame clones only and misses some. The data contain 800,000 to 1,200,000 clones, about 84% of them singletons. The CDR3 is 15 residues long. The germline CDR1 and CDR2 sequences are SGHRS and YFSETQ. Trimming cost V 7 bases and J 6 bases; bases outside gene matches: 12. This TCR was recovered from a man in his late teens or twenties in good health. Some clones in this sample may be carry-over from other donors' samples. The genes are TRBV5-1 and TRBJ2-2; TRBD2 matches at 7 bases. Sequenced material: memory CD4+ T cells from PBMCs. Sample subset: CD45RA-negative fraction. CDR3 sequence reads: CASSGQAGVPGELFF. The DNA of the CDR3 is TGCGCCAGCTCGGGGCAGGCGGGAGTGCCCGGGGAGCTGTTTTTT.